One TCR beta chain is described in this entry. Some clones are missing from TCRdb's copy, which holds only in-frame ones; the method was immunoSEQ multiplex PCR. This sample has roughly 330,000 clones, with roughly 87% found just once. Between the trimmed V and J ends, which lost 3 bases and 7 bases, there was a span of 15 bases. CDR3 length: 14 residues. Germline V gene sequence: CDR1 LNHDA, CDR2 SQIVND (reference sequence). The sample originates from a study of blood T cell repertoires in COVID-19. The chain combines TRBV19 with TRBJ1-1; D is unresolved. Input material: PBMCs or T cells enriched from blood (not recorded which). The sequence derives from a woman in her 30s who had recovered from COVID-19. The CDR3 loop is CASSIGQARGEAFF. The CDR3 DNA follows: TGTGCCAGTAGTATTGGTCAGGCCCGGGGTGAAGCTTTCTTT.